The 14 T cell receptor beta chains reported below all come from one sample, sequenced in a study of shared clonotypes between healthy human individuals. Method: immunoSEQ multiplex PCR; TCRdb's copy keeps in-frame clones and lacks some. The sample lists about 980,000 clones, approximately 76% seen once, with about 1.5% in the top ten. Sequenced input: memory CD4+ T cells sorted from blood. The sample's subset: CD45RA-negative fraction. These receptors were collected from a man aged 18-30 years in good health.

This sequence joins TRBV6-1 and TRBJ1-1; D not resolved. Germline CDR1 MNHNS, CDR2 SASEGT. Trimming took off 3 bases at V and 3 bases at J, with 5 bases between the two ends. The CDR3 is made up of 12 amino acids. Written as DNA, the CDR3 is TGTGCCAGCAGTGATCTATACACTGAAGCTTTCTTT. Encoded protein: CASSDLYTEAFF.

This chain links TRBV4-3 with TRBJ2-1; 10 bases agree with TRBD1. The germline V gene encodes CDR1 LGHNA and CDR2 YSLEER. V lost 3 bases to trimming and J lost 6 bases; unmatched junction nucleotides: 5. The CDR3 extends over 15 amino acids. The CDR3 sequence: CASSQGTGAPNEQFF. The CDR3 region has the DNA TGCGCCAGCAGCCAGGGGACAGGGGCGCCCAATGAGCAGTTCTTC.

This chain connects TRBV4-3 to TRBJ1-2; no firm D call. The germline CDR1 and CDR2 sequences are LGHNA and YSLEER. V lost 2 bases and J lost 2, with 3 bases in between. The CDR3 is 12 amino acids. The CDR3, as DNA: TGCGCCAGCAGCCAACCCAACTATGGCTACACCTTC. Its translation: CASSQPNYGYTF.

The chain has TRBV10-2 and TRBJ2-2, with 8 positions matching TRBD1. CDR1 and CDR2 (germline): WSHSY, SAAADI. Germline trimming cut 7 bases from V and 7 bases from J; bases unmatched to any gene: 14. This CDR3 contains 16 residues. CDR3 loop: CASTSLAGGNYGELFF. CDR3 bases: TGCGCCAGCACCTCATTGGCAGGGGGCAATTACGGGGAGCTGTTTTTT.

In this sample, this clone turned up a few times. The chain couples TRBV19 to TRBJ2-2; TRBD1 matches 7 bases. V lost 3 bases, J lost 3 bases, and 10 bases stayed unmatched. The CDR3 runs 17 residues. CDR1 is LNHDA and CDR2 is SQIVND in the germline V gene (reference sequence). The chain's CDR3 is CASSIPTGAPHTGELFF. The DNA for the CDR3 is TGTGCCAGTAGTATCCCCACAGGGGCTCCCCACACCGGGGAGCTGTTTTTT.

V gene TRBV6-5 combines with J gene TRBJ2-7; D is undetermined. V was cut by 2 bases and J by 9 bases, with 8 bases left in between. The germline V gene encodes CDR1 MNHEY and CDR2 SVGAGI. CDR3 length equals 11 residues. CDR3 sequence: CASSYVGLQYF. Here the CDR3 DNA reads TGTGCCAGCAGTTACGTGGGGTTGCAGTACTTC.

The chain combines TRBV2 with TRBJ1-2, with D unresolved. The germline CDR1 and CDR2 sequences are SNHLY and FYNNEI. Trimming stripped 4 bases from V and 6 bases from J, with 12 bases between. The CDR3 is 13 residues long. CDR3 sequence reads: CASSVELDDGYTF. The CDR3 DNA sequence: TGTGCCAGCAGTGTAGAACTTGATGATGGCTACACCTTC.

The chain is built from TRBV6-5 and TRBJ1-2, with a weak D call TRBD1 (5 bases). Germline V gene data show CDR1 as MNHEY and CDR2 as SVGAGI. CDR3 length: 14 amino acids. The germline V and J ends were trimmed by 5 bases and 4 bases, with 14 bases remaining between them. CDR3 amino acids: CASSPGTEVYGYTF. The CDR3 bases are TGTGCCAGCAGTCCCGGGACGGAGGTCTATGGCTACACCTTC.

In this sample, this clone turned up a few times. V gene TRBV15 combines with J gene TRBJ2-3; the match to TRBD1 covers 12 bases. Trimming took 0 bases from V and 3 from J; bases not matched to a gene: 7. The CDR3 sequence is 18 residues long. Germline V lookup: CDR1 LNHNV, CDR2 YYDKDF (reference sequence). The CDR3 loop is CATSRDPGTGGRTDTQYF. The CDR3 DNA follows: TGTGCCACCAGCAGAGATCCGGGGACAGGGGGCCGAACAGATACGCAGTATTTT.

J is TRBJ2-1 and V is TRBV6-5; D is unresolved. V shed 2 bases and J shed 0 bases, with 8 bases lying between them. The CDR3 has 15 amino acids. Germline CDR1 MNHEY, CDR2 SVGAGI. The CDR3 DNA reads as TGTGCCAGCAGTTACGGCCTTCCCTCCTACAATGAGCAGTTCTTC. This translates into CASSYGLPSYNEQFF.

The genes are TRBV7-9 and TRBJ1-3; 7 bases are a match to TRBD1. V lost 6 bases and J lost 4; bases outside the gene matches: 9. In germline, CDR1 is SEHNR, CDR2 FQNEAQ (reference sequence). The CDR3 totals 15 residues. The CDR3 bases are TGTGCCAGCAGATCATTTCCGGGACAGGGAAACACCATATATTTT. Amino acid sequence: CASRSFPGQGNTIYF.

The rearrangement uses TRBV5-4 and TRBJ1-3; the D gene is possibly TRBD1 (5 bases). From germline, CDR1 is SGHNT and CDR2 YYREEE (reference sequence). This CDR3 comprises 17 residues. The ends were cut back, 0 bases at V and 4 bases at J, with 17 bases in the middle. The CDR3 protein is CASSLGGSDRGGNTIYF. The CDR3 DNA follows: TGTGCCAGCAGCTTGGGGGGCTCCGACAGAGGGGGAAACACCATATATTTT.

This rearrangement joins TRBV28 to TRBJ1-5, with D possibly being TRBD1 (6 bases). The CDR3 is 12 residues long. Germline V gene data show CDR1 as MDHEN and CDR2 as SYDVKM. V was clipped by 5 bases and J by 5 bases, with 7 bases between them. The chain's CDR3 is CASSTGYQPQHF. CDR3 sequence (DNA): TGTGCCAGCAGTACAGGGTATCAGCCCCAGCATTTT. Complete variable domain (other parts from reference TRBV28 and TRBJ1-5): DVKVTQSSRYLVKRTGEKVFLECVQDMDHENMFWYRQDPGLGLRLIYFSYDVKMKEKGDIPEGYSVSREKKERFSLILESASTNQTSMYLCASSTGYQPQHFGDGTRLSIL.

CDR3 DNA: TGTGCCAGCAGCTTCGGACAGGTAGCTGGAAACACCATATATTTT. This codes for CASSFGQVAGNTIYF. The chain carries TRBV5-8 and TRBJ1-3; 7 nucleotides match TRBD1. The CDR3 loop spans 15 amino acids. Per the germline V gene, CDR1 is SGHTS and CDR2 is YDEGEE. V dropped 2 bases and J dropped 2; count of bases not matched to a gene: 4.